A single T cell receptor (beta chain) is shown here with its context. The sample belongs to a study of control samples from healthy donors and cancer patients. Using immunoSEQ multiplex PCR, the repertoire was profiled, and TCRdb retains in-frame clones only, with some absent. The sample carries around 55,000 clones, 95% to 97% recorded once. V was shortened by 3 bases and J by 6 bases, with 10 bases between the two germline ends. The CDR3 spans 12 residues. Per germline, CDR1 DFQATT and CDR2 SNEGSKA (reference sequence). Input material: blood. The V call is TRBV20-1, the J call TRBJ2-3; D gene unclear. The sequence came from a woman aged 18-30 years in good health. CDR3 residues: CSASRAGDTQYF. DNA of the CDR3: TGCAGTGCTAGTAGGGCAGGTGATACGCAGTATTTT.